The 21 T cell receptor beta chains below all came from one sample that was sequenced in a study of PD-1 blockade in classical Hodgkin lymphoma. The time point: newly diagnosed, previously untreated cHL patient sample. CD4+ T cells were purified from thawed PBMCs by magnetic negative selection. Method: immunoSEQ multiplex PCR; TCRdb's copy keeps in-frame clones and lacks some. The profile covers around 29,000 clones, with around 89% appearing a single time and 0.35% taken by the ten largest. Material: CD4+ T cells from blood. The receptors were gathered from a human donor with classical Hodgkin lymphoma.

The CDR3 DNA reads TGTGCCAGCAGCCTGAGCAGGGGAAGGACTGAAGCTTTCTTT. It specifies CASSLSRGRTEAFF. This sequence joins TRBV7-2 and TRBJ1-1; weak D call: TRBD1 (6 bases). This CDR3 is built from 14 residues. V gave up 5 bases and J gave up 5 bases, with 15 bases separating them. The germline gives CDR1 SGHTA, CDR2 FQGNSA. The full variable domain, in which reference TRBV7-2 and TRBJ1-1 provide the parts outside the CDR3, is GAGVSQSPSNKVTEKGKDVELRCDPISGHTALYWYRQSLGQGLEFLIYFQGNSAPDKSGLPSDRFSAERTGGSVSTLTIQRTQQEDSAVYLCASSLSRGRTEAFFGQGTRLTVV.

This clone showed up just a few times. V is TRBV5-4 and J is TRBJ2-7, with D perhaps being TRBD1 or TRBD2 (5 bases each). Deletions cut 7 bases from V and 0 bases from J, with 8 bases between. The germline V gene encodes CDR1 SGHNT and CDR2 YYREEE (reference sequence). The CDR3 consists of 12 residues. This CDR3 is CASGGDSYEQYF. As DNA, the CDR3 is TGTGCCAGCGGGGGTGACTCCTACGAGCAGTACTTC.

The chain employs TRBV7-2 and TRBJ2-1; D unclear. This CDR3 has 12 amino acids. Trimming removed 5 bases at V and 6 bases at J, with 8 bases between. Germline-derived CDR1 and CDR2 are SGHTA and FQGNSA. The CDR3 loop is CASSPDTNEQFF. CDR3 coding DNA: TGTGCCAGCAGCCCTGACACCAATGAGCAGTTCTTC.

The chain is built from TRBV10-3 and TRBJ2-3, with D perhaps matching TRBD1 or TRBD2 (5 bases each). The CDR3 runs 19 residues. The V end was cut by 0 bases, the J end by 1 base, with 20 bases between. CDR1 and CDR2 (germline): ENHRY, SYGVKD. As DNA, the CDR3 is TGTGCCATCAGTGAGTCGAGCGGCAGGGCTTACCCCCGCACAGATACGCAGTATTTT. Translating gives CAISESSGRAYPRTDTQYF.

V gene TRBV28 combines with J gene TRBJ2-3, with D hard to call. Trimming took off 6 bases at V and 2 bases at J, with 9 bases between the two ends. CDR1 is MDHEN and CDR2 is SYDVKM in the germline V gene. The CDR3 covers 13 residues. The CDR3 loop is CASSGAHTDTQYF. The CDR3 DNA is TGTGCCAGCAGCGGAGCACACACAGATACGCAGTATTTT.

The V and J genes are TRBV7-2 and TRBJ2-3; D is ambiguous. The V gene lost 6 bases and the J gene lost 3 bases, with 13 bases spanning the gap. The CDR3 sequence is 14 residues long. Looked up from germline, CDR1 is SGHTA and CDR2 is FQGNSA. CDR3 sequence reads: CASSVDRPTDTQYF. CDR3 coding DNA: TGTGCCAGCAGTGTTGACCGCCCGACAGATACGCAGTATTTT. Supplemented by reference TRBV7-2 and TRBJ2-3, the full variable domain reads GAGVSQSPSNKVTEKGKDVELRCDPISGHTALYWYRQSLGQGLEFLIYFQGNSAPDKSGLPSDRFSAERTGGSVSTLTIQRTQQEDSAVYLCASSVDRPTDTQYFGPGTRLTVL.

This clone was detected only once. The rearrangement joins TRBV28 to TRBJ2-7, with 9 positions matching TRBD2. Looked up from germline, CDR1 is MDHEN and CDR2 is SYDVKM. The CDR3 extends over 18 amino acids. V dropped 2 bases and J dropped 0; count of bases not matched to a gene: 11. CDR3 amino acids: CASSLGVTSGHRSYEQYF. DNA for the CDR3: TGTGCCAGCAGTTTAGGGGTCACTAGCGGGCATCGCTCCTACGAGCAGTACTTC.

The count of this clone is one. The rearrangement links TRBV2 to TRBJ2-5, with 8 bases fitting TRBD1. The V gene's germline CDR1 is SNHLY and CDR2 FYNNEI. This CDR3 contains 15 residues. J gave up 4 bases and V 1 base, and 5 bases lay outside the gene matches. CDR3 region: CASSEEAGGGETQYF. The CDR3 bases are TGTGCCAGCAGTGAAGAAGCAGGGGGCGGAGAGACCCAGTACTTC.

This chain links TRBV4-3 with TRBJ1-2, with D maybe TRBD1 (6 bases). Germline CDR1 LGHNA, CDR2 YSLEER. The CDR3 is 16 amino acids. V was pared by 0 bases and J by 2 bases, with 13 bases between. CDR3 in amino acids: CASSQDQRQGNYGYTF. Here the CDR3 DNA reads TGCGCCAGCAGCCAAGATCAAAGGCAGGGGAACTATGGCTACACCTTC.

This sequence joins TRBV30 and TRBJ1-1; D gene unclear. Trimming removed 2 bases from V and 0 bases from J, with 10 bases in between. This CDR3 has 14 amino acids. Germline loops: CDR1 GTSNPN, CDR2 SVGIG (reference sequence). The DNA for the CDR3 is TGTGCCTGGAGTCGAAAGGGTTTGAACACTGAAGCTTTCTTT. Its translation is CAWSRKGLNTEAFF.

The V call is TRBV2, the J call TRBJ2-7; D ambiguous. The CDR3 spans 10 residues. The germline V gene encodes CDR1 SNHLY and CDR2 FYNNEI. Trimming removed 2 bases from V and 4 bases from J, with 0 bases in between. CDR3 sequence reads: CASSEYEQYF. In DNA, the CDR3 is TGTGCCAGCAGTGAATACGAGCAGTACTTC.

This chain uses TRBV7-2 with TRBJ1-3; unclear D gene. Deletions cut 1 base from V and 2 bases from J, with 12 bases between. The CDR3 consists of 16 residues. Per germline, CDR1 SGHTA and CDR2 FQGNSA. The DNA for the CDR3 is TGTGCCAGCAGCTTAGTAGCACTTGGGGCTGGAAACACCATATATTTT. Amino acid sequence: CASSLVALGAGNTIYF.

This rearrangement joins TRBV7-2 to TRBJ2-3; possible D gene TRBD2, 6 bases. Trimming left V 5 bases short and J 0 bases short, with 24 bases between. This CDR3 contains 19 residues. In germline, CDR1 is SGHTA, CDR2 FQGNSA. The CDR3 DNA is TGTGCCAGCAGCCTCTTGGGGGGTACTTTGAGCGGGAGCACAGATACGCAGTATTTT. Amino acid sequence: CASSLLGGTLSGSTDTQYF.

The chain couples TRBV5-1 to TRBJ2-7; D perhaps matches TRBD1 (5 bases). Trimming removed 6 bases from V and 0 bases from J, with 16 bases in between. Germline values: CDR1 SGHRS, CDR2 YFSETQ. This CDR3 comprises 15 residues. CDR3 residues: CASKGLTGSSYEQYF. CDR3 DNA sequence: TGCGCCAGCAAAGGGCTAACAGGAAGCTCCTACGAGCAGTACTTC.

In its sample, this clone was seen a few times. V is TRBV5-1 and J is TRBJ1-1; unclear D gene. This CDR3 has 14 residues. Germline CDR1 and CDR2: SGHRS and YFSETQ. With 2 bases removed from V and 1 base from J, the gap between germline ends came to 9 bases. The CDR3 region is CASSFEGQNTEAFF. The CDR3 DNA reads TGCGCCAGCAGCTTCGAGGGCCAGAACACTGAAGCTTTCTTT.

The V and J genes are TRBV18 and TRBJ2-7; perhaps TRBD2 as D (5 bases). This CDR3 contains 15 residues. V was shortened by 0 bases and J by 1 base, with 10 bases between the two germline ends. Germline CDR1 KGHSH, CDR2 LQKENI. CDR3 nucleotide sequence: TGTGCCAGCTCACCACCGGGGAGTCTGTCCTACGAGCAGTACTTC. This sequence encodes CASSPPGSLSYEQYF.

CDR3 DNA: TGTGCCAGCAGCTTGGATCGTTGGGCAGGGGAATACGAGCAGTACTTC. Translating gives CASSLDRWAGEYEQYF. This chain uses TRBV5-6 with TRBJ2-7; D is possibly TRBD1 (6 bases). V lost 0 bases and J 4 bases, leaving 17 bases between the germline ends. The CDR3 length is 16 residues. Looked up from germline, CDR1 is SGHDT and CDR2 is YYEEEE.

The genes are TRBV19 and TRBJ2-2; the D is unclear. From germline, CDR1 is LNHDA and CDR2 SQIVND (reference sequence). The CDR3 is 14 residues long. V lost 6 bases, J lost 4 bases, and 12 bases lay in between. CDR3 DNA: TGTGCCAGTAGGATTCGGCCGGGCACCGGGGAGCTGTTTTTT. Translation: CASRIRPGTGELFF.

CDR3 protein: CASSSGVLGTEAFF. The CDR3 DNA sequence: TGTGCCAGCTCAAGTGGGGTTTTGGGCACTGAAGCTTTCTTT. The chain combines TRBV6-5 with TRBJ1-1, with D hard to call. The V and J ends lost 8 bases and 4 bases respectively, with 17 bases between them. Germline loops: CDR1 MNHEY, CDR2 SVGAGI. This CDR3 comprises 14 residues.

V gene TRBV5-8 combines with J gene TRBJ1-1; D gene ambiguous. Germline CDR1 is SGHTS and CDR2 is YDEGEE. The CDR3 is made up of 12 amino acids. V shed 0 bases and J shed 5 bases, with 5 bases lying between them. This chain's CDR3 is CASSLEWTEAFF. The DNA for the CDR3 is TGTGCCAGCAGCTTGGAATGGACTGAAGCTTTCTTT.

The chain joins TRBV6-1 to TRBJ2-7; 10 bases fit TRBD2. The CDR3 contains 15 residues. Unmatched junction bases numbered 10, after V lost 6 bases and J lost 5 bases. CDR1 MNHNS and CDR2 SASEGT come from the germline V gene. The CDR3 bases are TGTGCCAGCAGGGTAGCGGGAGGAAGAGAAGACGAGCAGTACTTC. Translation gives CASRVAGGREDEQYF.